Below, 14 T cell receptor beta chains from the same sample are listed, as sequenced in a study of T-cell memory formation after mild COVID-19. One entry per CDR3 protein, called by TCRdb with MiXCR from the 5' RACE reads. The sample contains fewer than 200,000 distinct CDR3 sequences, over 20% of which appear only once. The sequenced sample consisted of PBMCs or a T cell subset sorted from them (not recorded which). The source of these receptors is an adult woman who had mild COVID-19 (a few samples of this study predate the infection). Cell type and time point are not known.

This sequence joins TRBV9 and TRBJ1-2, with no clear D. This CDR3 region has 15 residues. Germline V gives CDR1 SGDLS, CDR2 YYNGEE. Trimming cost V 2 bases and J 2 bases, with 13 bases left between them. The CDR3 bases are TGTGCCAGCAGCGTCAAGGGTCTCGGAAACTATGGCTACACCTTC. Amino acids: CASSVKGLGNYGYTF.

This clonotype showed up just a few times. The chain couples TRBV12-3 or TRBV12-4 to TRBJ2-1, with D unresolved. This CDR3 comprises 11 residues. V was pared by 8 bases and J by 5 bases, with 7 bases between. CDR3 in DNA: TGTGCCAGCGGGTCAAACAATGAGCAGTTCTTC. Its protein is CASGSNNEQFF.

The chain has TRBV9 and TRBJ2-7, with D perhaps matching TRBD1 (6 bases). CDR3 length equals 15 residues. In germline, CDR1 is SGDLS, CDR2 YYNGEE. The V and J ends lost 0 bases and 4 bases respectively, with 14 bases between them. This chain's CDR3 is CASSVASGEWYEQYF. DNA of the CDR3: TGTGCCAGCAGCGTAGCGTCAGGGGAGTGGTACGAGCAGTACTTC.

The J gene is TRBJ2-2, the V gene TRBV11-2; no reliable D call. The length of the CDR3 is 13 residues. Trimming left V 1 base short and J 4 bases short, with 4 bases between. CDR1 and CDR2 from the germline V gene are SGHAT and FQNNGV. The CDR3 coding sequence is TGTGCCAGCAGCTTAGTTGTCACCGGGGAGCTGTTTTTT. Translated: CASSLVVTGELFF.

This clonotype occurred a few times. The gene calls are TRBV12-3 or TRBV12-4 and TRBJ2-3; TRBD2 agrees at 8 bases. This CDR3 is built from 16 residues. V lost 3 bases, J lost 4 bases, and 9 bases stayed unmatched. The CDR3 loop is CASSFPGGGGADTQYF. As DNA, the CDR3 is TGTGCCAGCAGTTTTCCGGGGGGGGGCGGCGCAGATACGCAGTATTTT.

The V gene is TRBV5-8, the J gene TRBJ2-3; possibly TRBD1 for D (6 bases). Germline lookup yields CDR1 SGHTS and CDR2 YDEGEE. There are 15 residues in the CDR3. V lost 0 bases, J lost 2 bases, and 10 bases lay in between. The CDR3 coding sequence is TGTGCCAGCAGCTTGGCCGACAGGCCCACAGATACGCAGTATTTT. It is translated as CASSLADRPTDTQYF.

The chain combines TRBV29-1 with TRBJ2-1, with 10 bases that match TRBD1. This CDR3 spans 17 amino acids. Per germline, CDR1 SQVTM and CDR2 ANQGSEA. V lost 1 base and J lost 3; bases outside the gene matches: 9. The CDR3 reads CSVEGRTGGTLYNEQFF. In DNA form, the CDR3 reads TGCAGCGTTGAAGGAAGGACAGGGGGTACGCTCTACAATGAGCAGTTCTTC.

This sequence joins TRBV3-1 and TRBJ2-7, with D possibly matching TRBD2 (5 bases). The CDR3 spans 14 residues. The germline V gene has CDR1 LGHDT and CDR2 YNNKEL (reference sequence). V gave up 1 base and J gave up 4 bases, with 11 bases separating them. The CDR3 bases are TGTGCCAGCAGCCAAGGAGTCGGGAAGTACGAGCAGTACTTC. Translating gives CASSQGVGKYEQYF.

This rearrangement joins TRBV19 to TRBJ2-1; TRBD2 matches at 8 bases. V lost 3 bases and J lost 14; bases outside the gene matches: 15. Germline CDR1 is LNHDA and CDR2 is SQIVND (reference sequence). The CDR3 extends over 15 amino acids. CDR3 protein: CASSMGITSGDLEFF. Written as DNA, the CDR3 is TGTGCCAGTAGTATGGGAATCACTAGCGGAGACCTGGAGTTCTTC.

This clonotype appeared a single time. V gene TRBV3-1 combines with J gene TRBJ2-5; D gene unclear. Between the trimmed V and J ends, which lost 0 bases and 2 bases, there was a span of 10 bases. CDR1 LGHDT and CDR2 YNNKEL come from the germline V gene (reference sequence). This CDR3 has 15 amino acids. CDR3 coding DNA: TGTGCCAGCAGCCAAGAACTTCCGGCTCAAGAGACCCAGTACTTC. The encoded protein is CASSQELPAQETQYF.

The rearrangement links TRBV6-1 to TRBJ2-1; 7 nucleotides match TRBD1. Germline V gene lookup returns CDR1 MNHNS and CDR2 SASEGT. With 6 bases clipped from V and 5 bases from J, the junction kept 7 bases outside the gene matches. The CDR3 has 14 amino acids. The CDR3 region has the DNA TGTGCCAGCAGGGAATTTGACAGGGACAATGAGCAGTTCTTC. Its translation: CASREFDRDNEQFF.

The chain recombines TRBV11-3 with TRBJ2-2, with 8 nucleotides matching TRBD1. The CDR3 covers 15 residues. CDR1 and CDR2 from the germline V gene are SGHNT and YENEEA. Trimming cost V 6 bases and J 4 bases; bases outside gene matches: 7. In DNA form, the CDR3 reads TGTGCCAGCAGTGTCAGGGGGCCCACCACCGGGGAGCTGTTTTTT. Residues: CASSVRGPTTGELFF.

This clonotype came up a few times. The chain recombines TRBV9 with TRBJ1-2, with a weak D call TRBD1 (6 bases). The ends were cut back, 3 bases at V and 5 bases at J, with 11 bases in the middle. Germline V gene lookup returns CDR1 SGDLS and CDR2 YYNGEE. CDR3 size: 13 residues. The DNA of the CDR3 is TGTGCCAGCAGCGCAACGGACAGATATGGCTACACCTTC. It encodes CASSATDRYGYTF.

This clonotype was seen a few times. J is TRBJ2-2 and V is TRBV5-1, with TRBD1 as a possible D gene (5 bases). Trimming removed 2 bases at V and 1 base at J, with 6 bases between. The CDR3 covers 14 residues. Looked up from germline, CDR1 is SGHRS and CDR2 is YFSETQ. DNA for the CDR3: TGCGCCAGCAGCTTTAGGGGGAACACCGGGGAGCTGTTTTTT. The encoded protein is CASSFRGNTGELFF.